The 18 T cell receptor beta chains presented below share a single source sample, sequenced in a study of T cells in narcolepsy. The repertoire was sequenced with immunoSEQ multiplex PCR; TCRdb's copy has only in-frame clones and lacks some. Here the sample spans 25,000 to 35,000 clones, 90% being singletons. Sequences were obtained from CD45RA- memory CD4+ T cells from PBMCs. These receptors originate from a human donor with narcolepsy.

The J gene is TRBJ1-6, the V gene TRBV6-5; 10 bases match TRBD1. CDR1 is MNHEY and CDR2 is SVGAGI in the germline V gene. The CDR3 runs to 16 residues. V was clipped by 0 bases and J by 8 bases; unmatched bases: 4. CDR3 DNA: TGTGCCAGCAGTTACTCGAGGGGGACAGGGGATTCACCCCTCCACTTT. This translates into CASSYSRGTGDSPLHF.

CDR3 nucleotide sequence: TGTGCCAGTAGTAGGTGGGGACAGGGCAACAATCAGCCCCAGCATTTT. Its protein product is CASSRWGQGNNQPQHF. The rearrangement links TRBV19 to TRBJ1-5, with 9 bases aligning to TRBD1. After removal of 4 bases from V and 3 bases from J, the junction contained 7 bases not matched to a gene. The CDR3 consists of 16 residues. Germline V gene lookup returns CDR1 LNHDA and CDR2 SQIVND (reference sequence).

This sequence joins TRBV11-1 and TRBJ1-6, with a weak D call TRBD1 (6 bases). V was clipped by 5 bases and J by 10 bases, with 15 bases between them. Germline assignment: CDR1 SGHAT and CDR2 FQDESV (reference sequence). The CDR3 sequence is 14 residues long. The CDR3 sequence: CASSLQQGRSPLHF. The DNA for the CDR3 is TGTGCCAGCAGCCTCCAACAGGGAAGATCACCCCTCCACTTT.

The chain links TRBV19 to TRBJ2-1, with TRBD2 matching 11 bases. The CDR3 totals 15 residues. With V trimmed by 5 bases and J by 7 bases, 7 bases remained unmatched. Germline CDR1 reads LNHDA; CDR2 reads SQIVND (reference sequence). DNA for the CDR3: TGTGCCAGTAGTTACCGTAGCGGGAGGGTGAATGAGCAGTTCTTC. This translates into CASSYRSGRVNEQFF. The complete variable domain, with remaining parts taken from reference TRBV19 and TRBJ2-1, reads DGGITQSPKYLFRKEGQNVTLSCEQNLNHDAMYWYRQDPGQGLRLIYYSQIVNDFQKGDIAEGYSVSREKKESFPLTVTSAQKNPTAFYLCASSYRSGRVNEQFFGPGTRLTVL.

This sequence joins TRBV5-1 and TRBJ2-1; no definite D call. This CDR3 contains 15 residues. Germline lookup yields CDR1 SGHRS and CDR2 YFSETQ. Deletions cut 1 base from V and 10 bases from J, with 18 bases between. CDR3 protein: CASSLLSNPELEQFF. CDR3 nucleotides: TGCGCCAGCAGCTTGCTCTCAAATCCGGAATTGGAGCAGTTCTTC. Using reference TRBV5-1 and TRBJ2-1 for the parts outside the CDR3, the full variable domain is KAGVTQTPRYLIKTRGQQVTLSCSPISGHRSVSWYQQTPGQGLQFLFEYFSETQRNKGNFPGRFSGRQFSNSRSEMNVSTLELGDSALYLCASSLLSNPELEQFFGPGTRLTVL.

V gene TRBV6-1 combines with J gene TRBJ2-3, with 15 bases that match TRBD2. Losses at the gene ends were 8 bases for V and 7 bases for J; bases not matched to a gene: 7. This CDR3 comprises 15 residues. Germline V gene data show CDR1 as MNHNS and CDR2 as SASEGT. The CDR3 DNA is TGTGCCAGCGGCGGACTAGCGGGGGGGCCTAATACGCAGTATTTT. It translates to CASGGLAGGPNTQYF.

The table lists this clone with a count of one. The chain joins TRBV6-5 to TRBJ1-3, with 8 bases fitting TRBD1. CDR1 is MNHEY, CDR2 SVGAGI, per germline. The CDR3 has 15 residues. Trimming at V came to 9 bases and at J to 3 bases, leaving 10 bases not matched to a gene. The DNA for the CDR3 is TGTGCCAGTTCTCCCGAGACAGGGGTTGGAAACACCATATATTTT. Its translation: CASSPETGVGNTIYF.

The chain uses TRBV9 and TRBJ1-2, with D perhaps TRBD1 (6 bases). CDR1 SGDLS and CDR2 YYNGEE come from the germline V gene. V lost 4 bases, J lost 2 bases, and 15 bases lay in between. The CDR3 spans 15 residues. The CDR3 spells CASSPRTDSNYGYTF. The CDR3 DNA follows: TGTGCCAGCAGCCCAAGAACGGACAGCAACTATGGCTACACCTTC.

J is TRBJ1-4 and V is TRBV19; D uncertain. Trimming pared 5 bases from V and 4 bases from J, leaving 11 bases between. Germline lookup yields CDR1 LNHDA and CDR2 SQIVND (reference sequence). The CDR3 spans 14 residues. The CDR3 reads CASSEDGINEKLFF. The DNA for the CDR3 is TGTGCCAGTAGTGAGGACGGTATTAATGAAAAACTGTTTTTT.

This clone has just one count. DNA for the CDR3: TGTGCCAGCAGCCTGCAGGGGCCGCCGGACGGGGAGCTGTTTTTT. Amino acids: CASSLQGPPDGELFF. The chain joins TRBV27 to TRBJ2-2; the D gene is possibly TRBD1 (6 bases). CDR1 is MNHEY, CDR2 SMNVEV, per germline (reference sequence). The CDR3 spans 15 residues. The V and J ends lost 6 bases and 7 bases respectively, with 18 bases between them.

V is TRBV6-1 and J is TRBJ2-6; D ambiguous. In germline, CDR1 is MNHNS, CDR2 SASEGT. With 6 bases removed from V and 2 bases from J, the gap between germline ends came to 8 bases. CDR3 length: 14 amino acids. In DNA form, the CDR3 reads TGTGCCAGCAGGGATTTTACTGGGGCCAACGTCCTGACTTTC. Translation gives CASRDFTGANVLTF.

The rearrangement links TRBV6-5 to TRBJ1-1; 9 bases are shared with TRBD1. CDR3 length: 15 residues. V lost 4 bases to trimming and J lost 6 bases; unmatched junction nucleotides: 9. Germline V lookup: CDR1 MNHEY, CDR2 SVGAGI. CDR3 DNA: TGTGCCAGCAGTTTTGCCCCGGGACAGGGCGCTGAAGCTTTCTTT. Protein: CASSFAPGQGAEAFF.

The chain uses TRBV9 and TRBJ1-2, with no clear D. The V and J ends lost 4 bases and 0 bases respectively, with 13 bases between them. Germline V CDR1 and CDR2: SGDLS, YYNGEE. The CDR3 spans 15 residues. The CDR3 DNA is TGTGCCAGCAGCCCCCGGCAGGACTCTAACTATGGCTACACCTTC. Protein sequence: CASSPRQDSNYGYTF. The variable domain in full, with the rest retrieved from reference TRBV9 and TRBJ1-2, is DSGVTQTPKHLITATGQRVTLRCSPRSGDLSVYWYQQSLDQGLQFLIQYYNGEERAKGNILERFSAQQFPDLHSELNLSSLELGDSALYFCASSPRQDSNYGYTFGSGTRLTVV.

The chain combines TRBV29-1 with TRBJ2-7; D is unclear. This CDR3 is built from 10 residues. The V gene lost 4 bases and the J gene lost 5 bases, with 6 bases spanning the gap. Germline V gene lookup returns CDR1 SQVTM and CDR2 ANQGSEA. The CDR3 DNA sequence: TGCAGCGTTGGGTTCGACGAGCAGTACTTC. Translated: CSVGFDEQYF.

The chain employs TRBV4-1 and TRBJ1-1; D is undetermined. The CDR3 is 16 amino acids. Germline-derived CDR1 and CDR2 are MGHRA and YSYEKL. V shed 0 bases and J shed 1 base, with 12 bases lying between them. CDR3 in amino acids: CASSQDGTRWNTEAFF. CDR3 DNA: TGCGCCAGCAGCCAAGACGGAACCAGGTGGAACACTGAAGCTTTCTTT.

The V and J genes are TRBV5-1 and TRBJ2-3, with D possibly called TRBD1 or TRBD2 (5 bases each). Germline CDR1 and CDR2: SGHRS and YFSETQ. The CDR3 consists of 16 residues. Trimming took 0 bases from V and 0 from J, leaving 11 bases between them. As DNA, the CDR3 is TGCGCCAGCAGCTTGGGTGGGACGACTAGCACAGATACGCAGTATTTT. As protein: CASSLGGTTSTDTQYF.

The rearrangement links TRBV28 to TRBJ2-5; 8 bases are shared with TRBD2. CDR3 length equals 16 residues. V lost 4 bases, J lost 0 bases, and 7 bases stayed unmatched. Germline CDR1 and CDR2: MDHEN and SYDVKM. In nucleotides, the CDR3 is TGTGCCAGCAGTTGGGGCGTAGCGGGGAACCAAGAGACCCAGTACTTC. Translating gives CASSWGVAGNQETQYF.

As DNA, the CDR3 is TGTGCCAGCAGCTTACCCAGGGATTACTATGGCTACACCTTC. Protein: CASSLPRDYYGYTF. The chain carries TRBV7-2 and TRBJ1-2; a weak D match, TRBD1 (5 bases). Germline CDR1 is SGHTA and CDR2 is FQGNSA. This CDR3 comprises 14 residues. Between the trimmed V and J ends, which lost 2 bases and 3 bases, there was a span of 10 bases.